Described below is a single T cell receptor beta chain sequence and its context. This clone has just a few counts. It lacks a known antigen. Per-base qualities were not stored, and no clone one base away is much larger. These data belong to a study of beta chain features in type 1 diabetes (dated by TCRdb to between 2018 and 2020). Regarding the research as a whole: Patients and healthy donors did not differ in mean age, gender distribution, total cell number or subset yield. Naive and central memory subsets were obtained from all 30 or so donors, but regulatory and stem cell-like memory subsets were isolated from only 8 patients and roughly eight healthy donors. The study compared the TCRB repertoires of sorted circulating CD4+ T cell subsets in recently diagnosed type 1 diabetes patients with those in matched healthy donors. A total of 107,917,701 sorted cells were examined across all samples, and a strong correlation was observed between cell number per subset and RNA yield.

Each donor gave one peripheral blood draw, averaging approximately 0.11 L, which was collected into heparinised tubes. Naive, central memory, regulatory and stem cell-like memory CD4+ T cells were sorted on a BD FACSAria II using a panel including CD45RO, CCR7, CD25, CD127, CD95 and CD27. A purity above 95% was achieved for all sorted populations. PBMCs were separated immediately by Lymphoprep density gradient centrifugation and were stained directly, without being cultured. So that batch effects would be minimized, each experiment stained and sorted samples in pairs, pairing one healthy donor with one patient. General conclusions and limits of the study: Because cDNA was sequenced instead of genomic DNA, activated cells with high expression could be over-represented, although the groups did not differ in activation or CD3 levels. In all four CD4+ subsets, TCRB CDR3 length was moderately but significantly shorter in type 1 diabetes patients. Naive, central memory and regulatory TCRB repertoires appeared to be more similar among patients than among healthy donors. Because small numbers of individuals were included in the HLA sub-analyses, any influence of HLA type on TCRB rearrangement was left unresolved. At VDJ recombination sites, patients with type 1 diabetes made fewer insertions and deleted more nucleotides, a pattern implying thymic rearrangement abnormalities. Shorter templates might have been favored by PCR, but patient and control samples were amplified and corrected together, so both groups would have been affected equally by any skew.

The entire amount of isolated RNA was reverse transcribed using the High Capacity cDNA Reverse Transcription Kit, so the sequenced TCRB transcripts were expressed ones. Deep immunoSEQ sequencing was performed on naive, central memory and regulatory T cell samples, with an average of about 3.57 million total reads per sample. Sorted cells were lysed in RLT buffer, and RNA was extracted using DNase-treated RNeasy Micro or Mini kits according to cell number. Each cell subset was processed on its own to prevent cross-contamination, while patient and healthy donor samples were processed together. TCRB sequences were amplified from cDNA with the immunoSEQ multiplex PCR, producing 87-bp fragments spanning the CDR3 region. Amplicons were sequenced on the Illumina HiSeq platform. In the authors' own workflow: Synthetic template baselines were used to correct PCR bias computationally, reads within Hamming distance 2 were collapsed together, and singletons that could not be merged were discarded. By aligning reads against IMGT, V, D and J genes, CDR3 length, and insertions or deletions at six rearrangement sites were assigned. Within each subset, clonotype counts were normalized to the number of sorted cells before true diversity and Gini coefficients were calculated with the tcR R package. The overlap coefficient, calculated on TCRB nucleotide sequences, was used to measure repertoire sharing. As a proxy for the pre-selection repertoire, out-of-frame TCRB sequences from naive cells were analyzed. Not all clones reach the TCRdb copy of this immuneACCESS table, which keeps in-frame sequences only. Checked studies attribute under half of the gap to unresolved V genes and leave the rest unexplained. V and J calls and clone size come straight from that table; D and trimming were deduced from the DNA. Counted in this sample were 310,000 or so clones; about 15% of them appeared once. The ten top clones hold more than 0.015% of the sample.

Specimen: naive CD4+ T cells from blood. The cell subset or site label corresponds to: true naive CD4+ T cells. The receptor was derived from a man aged 18 to 30 with type 1 diabetes.

The sequence in DNA is TGTGCCAGCAGTGACAGGACTAGCCTAGATACGCAGTATTTT. This is translated as CASSDRTSLDTQYF. Recombination linked TRBV2 to TRBJ2-3; TRBD2 aligns with 8 central bases. Ends trimmed: V by 3 bases, J by 5 bases; bases unmatched to a gene: 4. Taken from cysteine to phenylalanine, the CDR3 has 14 residues. Left in the record is the CDR3 DNA by itself, 42 bases read in frame from the first base. The germline V gene yields SNHLY for CDR1 and FYNNEI for CDR2.